The 22 T cell receptor beta chains below all came from one sample that was sequenced in a study of shared clonotypes between healthy human individuals (dated by TCRdb to the early 2020s). To prepare the library, the immunoSEQ multiplex PCR assay was applied. The source is immuneACCESS, and TCRdb retained only in-frame sequences with V and J called. Part of the clones is not carried over; for the studies checked, unresolved V genes explain less than half of this, and the remainder is unexplained. This sample has 2 million to 2.5 million clones in its table, and 92% of those were observed once. The top ten hold about 0.41% of the sample. The source material was naive CD4+ T cells from PBMCs. The meaning of the sample's cell subset or site label: CD45RA+ positively selected. The receptor source for this set is a man aged 18 to 30 in good health. Some clones in this sample may be carry-over from other donors' samples.

This clone was seen just once. The gene calls are TRBV2 and TRBJ2-7, with D hard to call. V was cut by 8 bases and J by 5 bases, with 16 bases left in between. The CDR3 contains 13 residues. The germline gives CDR1 SNHLY, CDR2 FYNNEI. The CDR3 protein is CASQPAVINEQYF. Here the CDR3 DNA reads TGTGCCAGCCAACCCGCGGTTATCAACGAGCAGTACTTC. Full variable domain (missing parts from reference TRBV2 and TRBJ2-7): EPEVTQTPSHQVTQMGQEVILRCVPISNHLYFYWYRQILGQKVEFLVSFYNNEISEKSEIFDDQFSVERPDGSNFTLKIRSTKLEDSAMYFCASQPAVINEQYFGPGTRLTVT.

The chain uses TRBV25-1 and TRBJ1-2; D not resolved. V was shortened by 0 bases and J by 4 bases, with 12 bases between the two germline ends. CDR1 and CDR2 from the germline V gene are MGHDK and SYGVNS. The CDR3 has 15 residues. The CDR3 DNA reads as TGTGCCAGCAGTGAATATGCGTCGTCTACCTATGGCTACACCTTC. Protein sequence: CASSEYASSTYGYTF.

The chain combines TRBV4-2 with TRBJ2-6; 7 bases agree with TRBD1. With 0 bases clipped from V and 1 base from J, the junction kept 9 bases outside the gene matches. This CDR3 spans 19 amino acids. Germline CDR1 LGHNA, CDR2 YNFKEQ. The CDR3 loop is CASSQDLWDSFSGANVLTF. The CDR3, as DNA: TGTGCCAGCAGCCAAGATTTGTGGGACAGTTTTTCTGGGGCCAACGTCCTGACTTTC.

The chain employs TRBV7-9 and TRBJ1-1; D ambiguous. Per germline, CDR1 SEHNR and CDR2 FQNEAQ (reference sequence). The CDR3 contains 15 residues. Trimming pared 0 bases from V and 0 bases from J, leaving 8 bases between. This CDR3 is CASSLALPVNTEAFF. DNA of the CDR3: TGTGCCAGCAGCTTAGCACTCCCAGTGAACACTGAAGCTTTCTTT.

This chain links TRBV19 with TRBJ1-1; no clear D. The CDR3 contains 14 residues. V lost 3 bases, J lost 8 bases, and 16 bases lay in between. From germline, CDR1 is LNHDA and CDR2 SQIVND (reference sequence). The CDR3 region is CASSIFAASREAFF. CDR3 sequence (DNA): TGTGCCAGTAGTATTTTCGCAGCCTCCAGGGAAGCTTTCTTT.

V usage is TRBV19 and J usage is TRBJ2-5, with unresolved D. CDR1 and CDR2 (germline): LNHDA, SQIVND (reference sequence). V was trimmed by 2 bases and J by 2 bases, leaving 9 bases between them. CDR3 length: 14 residues. Written as DNA, the CDR3 is TGTGCCAGTAGTATATCCTCACTTCAAGAGACCCAGTACTTC. Its translation: CASSISSLQETQYF. The full variable domain, with the rest looked up from reference TRBV19 and TRBJ2-5, is DGGITQSPKYLFRKEGQNVTLSCEQNLNHDAMYWYRQDPGQGLRLIYYSQIVNDFQKGDIAEGYSVSREKKESFPLTVTSAQKNPTAFYLCASSISSLQETQYFGPGTRLLVL.

The chain links TRBV27 to TRBJ1-2; TRBD1 aligns across 7 bases. The CDR3 is 14 amino acids. Germline trimming cut 6 bases from V and 4 bases from J; bases unmatched to any gene: 8. Per the germline V gene, CDR1 is MNHEY and CDR2 is SMNVEV (reference sequence). The chain's CDR3 is CASRSITGVYGYTF. The CDR3, as DNA: TGTGCCAGCAGATCGATCACAGGGGTCTATGGCTACACCTTC.

This sequence joins TRBV6-5 and TRBJ1-2; D gene unclear. V shed 6 bases and J shed 1 base, with 9 bases lying between them. The germline gives CDR1 MNHEY, CDR2 SVGAGI. The CDR3 runs 13 residues. The CDR3 loop reads CASSYGYNYGYTF. DNA of the CDR3: TGTGCCAGCAGCTACGGGTATAACTATGGCTACACCTTC.

The chain uses TRBV7-2 and TRBJ1-2; D is unresolved. Germline CDR1 is SGHTA and CDR2 is FQGNSA. The ends were cut back, 1 base at V and 3 bases at J, with 9 bases in the middle. CDR3 size: 14 residues. In DNA form, the CDR3 reads TGTGCCAGCAGCTTAGAATGGTGGGACTATGGCTACACCTTC. As protein: CASSLEWWDYGYTF.

This clone appeared once. V gene TRBV28 combines with J gene TRBJ1-4; D is perhaps TRBD1 (5 bases). CDR1 and CDR2 from the germline V gene are MDHEN and SYDVKM. This CDR3 has 14 residues. V was clipped by 0 bases and J by 5 bases, with 7 bases between them. The CDR3 sequence: CASSLWGGNEKLFF. Here the CDR3 DNA reads TGTGCCAGCAGTTTATGGGGGGGAAATGAAAAACTGTTTTTT.

The chain links TRBV9 to TRBJ2-5; 7 bases align to TRBD1. There are 14 residues in the CDR3. Germline loops: CDR1 SGDLS, CDR2 YYNGEE. The ends lost 0 bases at V and 3 bases at J; junction bases unmatched: 2. The DNA for the CDR3 is TGTGCCAGCAGCGTAGGGGACAGAAAAGAGACCCAGTACTTC. Translating it yields CASSVGDRKETQYF.

The V and J genes are TRBV5-4 and TRBJ2-7; D not resolved. V gave up 0 bases and J gave up 0 bases, with 10 bases separating them. Germline loops: CDR1 SGHNT, CDR2 YYREEE (reference sequence). The CDR3 is made up of 15 amino acids. The CDR3 DNA follows: TGTGCCAGCAGCTTGGGAGAACGAAGCTCCTACGAGCAGTACTTC. As protein: CASSLGERSSYEQYF. The variable domain in full, completed from reference TRBV5-4 and TRBJ2-7, reads ETGVTQSPTHLIKTRGQQVTLRCSSQSGHNTVSWYQQALGQGPQFIFQYYREEENGRGNFPPRFSGLQFPNYSSELNVNALELDDSALYLCASSLGERSSYEQYFGPGTRLTVT.

This clone was counted once. The genes are TRBV27 and TRBJ2-7; D call uncertain. The germline V gene encodes CDR1 MNHEY and CDR2 SMNVEV (reference sequence). The CDR3 length is 17 residues. V lost 4 bases, J lost 1 base, and 20 bases lay in between. The DNA for the CDR3 is TGTGCCAGCAGTTGGTCCAAGACGGTTACCCCTTCCTACGAGCAGTACTTC. It yields the protein CASSWSKTVTPSYEQYF.

The J gene is TRBJ2-7, the V gene TRBV9; weak D call: TRBD2 (6 bases). The CDR3 is made up of 16 amino acids. V lost 0 bases, J lost 5 bases, and 18 bases lay in between. CDR1 is SGDLS and CDR2 is YYNGEE in the germline V gene. CDR3 loop: CASSVARGGEDHEQYF. The DNA for the CDR3 is TGTGCCAGCAGCGTAGCTCGAGGCGGGGAGGACCACGAGCAGTACTTC.

This clone showed up just once. This chain connects TRBV7-2 to TRBJ2-1; 8 bases fit TRBD2. The CDR3 has 16 residues. J was trimmed by 4 bases and V by 5 bases; bases with no gene match: 10. Per germline, CDR1 SGHTA and CDR2 FQGNSA. For the CDR3, the DNA is TGTGCCAGCAGCCCGCGAGCGGGAGACACGTACAATGAGCAGTTCTTC. It is translated as CASSPRAGDTYNEQFF.

The genes are TRBV29-1 and TRBJ2-5; 12 nucleotides agree with TRBD1. The CDR3 has 14 amino acids. V lost 7 bases, J lost 5 bases, and 8 bases stayed unmatched. Germline V gene lookup returns CDR1 SQVTM and CDR2 ANQGSEA. The CDR3 spells CSAPGTGGRETQYF. The CDR3 DNA reads TGCAGCGCCCCAGGGACAGGGGGCCGGGAGACCCAGTACTTC.

The chain carries TRBV18 and TRBJ1-2, with D possibly being TRBD1 (5 bases). Germline CDR1 and CDR2: KGHSH and LQKENI. The V end was cut by 3 bases, the J end by 5 bases, with 19 bases between. This CDR3 is 16 amino acids long. The CDR3 DNA sequence: TGTGCCAGCTCACCGGCGGCAGGGCAAGGGGTTTATGGCTACACCTTC. Its protein is CASSPAAGQGVYGYTF.

The chain is built from TRBV27 and TRBJ1-4; D not certain. The CDR3 length is 16 residues. The ends were cut back, 5 bases at V and 2 bases at J, with 15 bases in the middle. Germline assignment: CDR1 MNHEY and CDR2 SMNVEV (reference sequence). The CDR3 here is CASSRKDPPTNEKLFF. The CDR3 region has the DNA TGTGCCAGCAGTCGAAAGGACCCTCCCACTAATGAAAAACTGTTTTTT.

In this sample, this clone turned up once. This rearrangement joins TRBV11-3 to TRBJ2-1; TRBD2 aligns across 9 bases. CDR1 is SGHNT and CDR2 is YENEEA in the germline V gene. This CDR3 has 15 amino acids. J was trimmed by 5 bases and V by 5 bases; bases with no gene match: 7. This CDR3 is CASSKRTSEDNEQFF. CDR3 DNA sequence: TGTGCCAGCAGCAAGAGGACTAGCGAGGACAATGAGCAGTTCTTC.

The chain recombines TRBV29-1 with TRBJ2-7; 12 bases are a match to TRBD2. The CDR3 length is 16 residues. With 0 bases clipped from V and 5 bases from J, the junction kept 8 bases outside the gene matches. CDR1 is SQVTM, CDR2 ANQGSEA, per germline. In DNA, the CDR3 is TGCAGCGTTGAAGATGCTAGCGGGAGGGCCGGCGACGAGCAGTACTTC. Its translation: CSVEDASGRAGDEQYF.

The chain couples TRBV7-2 to TRBJ2-4, with 11 nucleotides matching TRBD1. CDR1 and CDR2 from the germline V gene are SGHTA and FQGNSA. V trimming: 0 bases; J trimming: 3 bases; junction bases outside the gene matches: 4. CDR3 length: 17 amino acids. In DNA form, the CDR3 reads TGTGCCAGCAGCTTAGCAGGGACAGGGGGGAGCAAAAACATTCAGTACTTC. The encoded protein is CASSLAGTGGSKNIQYF.

The chain links TRBV7-6 to TRBJ1-1; 7 bases are shared with TRBD1. The length of the CDR3 is 14 residues. The germline CDR1 and CDR2 sequences are SGHVS and FNYEAQ. After removal of 5 bases from V and 5 bases from J, the junction contained 8 bases not matched to a gene. The CDR3 bases are TGTGCCAGCAGCGGGAGGGGGCGAAGGACTGAAGCTTTCTTT. This encodes CASSGRGRRTEAFF.